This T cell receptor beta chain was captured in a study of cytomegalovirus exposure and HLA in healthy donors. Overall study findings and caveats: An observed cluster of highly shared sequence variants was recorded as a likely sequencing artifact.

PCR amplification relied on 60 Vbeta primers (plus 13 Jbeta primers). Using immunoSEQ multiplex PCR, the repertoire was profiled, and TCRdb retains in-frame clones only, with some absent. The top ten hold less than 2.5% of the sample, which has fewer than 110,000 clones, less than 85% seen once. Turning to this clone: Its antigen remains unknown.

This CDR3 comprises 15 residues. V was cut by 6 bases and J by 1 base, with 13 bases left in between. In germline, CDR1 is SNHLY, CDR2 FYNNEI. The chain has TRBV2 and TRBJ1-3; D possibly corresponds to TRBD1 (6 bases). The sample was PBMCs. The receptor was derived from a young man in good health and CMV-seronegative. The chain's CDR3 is CASRGTRISGNTIYF. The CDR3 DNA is TGTGCCAGCAGGGGGACACGAATTTCTGGAAACACCATATATTTT.